Following are 30 T cell receptor beta chains from one sample sequenced in a study of T cells after yellow fever vaccination. MiXCR was run by TCRdb on the 5' RACE reads, yielding one entry per CDR3 protein. The sample yields about 260,000 distinct CDR3 sequences, roughly 13% seen once. The starting material was CD4+ T cells sorted from PBMCs, obtained 45 days after the yellow fever booster vaccination. The receptors were sampled from a man aged 25 to 45 who received the YFV17D yellow fever vaccine.

The chain carries TRBV7-9 and TRBJ2-5; D remains unclear. Germline lookup yields CDR1 SEHNR and CDR2 FQNEAQ (reference sequence). Trimming took off 1 base at V and 4 bases at J, with 7 bases between the two ends. The CDR3 spans 13 residues. This CDR3 reads CASSLVTGETQYF. CDR3 sequence (DNA): TGTGCCAGCAGCTTAGTGACGGGAGAGACCCAGTACTTC.

This chain joins TRBV7-2 and TRBJ2-2, with 8 bases fitting TRBD2. Germline CDR1 and CDR2: SGHTA and FQGNSA. The CDR3 runs 15 residues. Trimming cost V 5 bases and J 4 bases; bases outside gene matches: 6. This CDR3 reads CASSESGRVTGELFF. The DNA of the CDR3 is TGTGCCAGCAGCGAGAGCGGGAGAGTCACCGGGGAGCTGTTTTTT.

The chain recombines TRBV11-3 with TRBJ1-1; D not certain. CDR1 is SGHNT and CDR2 is YENEEA in the germline V gene. The CDR3 runs to 13 residues. Trimming took off 3 bases at V and 0 bases at J, with 5 bases between the two ends. The CDR3 DNA reads TGTGCCAGCAGCTTTAGCATGAACACTGAAGCTTTCTTT. It specifies CASSFSMNTEAFF.

This clonotype was recorded a few times. This chain links TRBV6-5 with TRBJ2-5; D gene uncertain. The CDR3 extends over 15 amino acids. V was pared by 2 bases and J by 1 base, with 11 bases between. The germline V gene encodes CDR1 MNHEY and CDR2 SVGAGI. The CDR3 DNA is TGTGCCAGCAGTTACGGTGCAGGCCGCCAAGAGACCCAGTACTTC. Protein product: CASSYGAGRQETQYF.

J is TRBJ2-2 and V is TRBV5-1; either TRBD1 or TRBD2 may supply D (5 bases each). V lost 4 bases and J 7 bases, leaving 17 bases between the germline ends. Germline V gene data show CDR1 as SGHRS and CDR2 as YFSETQ. This CDR3 spans 15 amino acids. The DNA of the CDR3 is TGCGCCAGCAGCCCCGGGACGGTCGAGGTCGGGGAGCTGTTTTTT. Translated, it gives CASSPGTVEVGELFF.

This clonotype showed up many times. The V gene is TRBV7-9, the J gene TRBJ1-4, with a possible D match to TRBD1 (5 bases). Trimming stripped 3 bases from V and 0 bases from J, with 5 bases between. The germline V gene encodes CDR1 SEHNR and CDR2 FQNEAQ (reference sequence). This CDR3 spans 14 amino acids. The CDR3 here is CASSLTATNEKLFF. DNA for the CDR3: TGTGCCAGCAGCTTGACAGCAACTAATGAAAAACTGTTTTTT.

This clonotype was recorded a few times. The chain combines TRBV18 with TRBJ1-2; a weak D match, TRBD1 (6 bases). The germline V gene has CDR1 KGHSH and CDR2 LQKENI. CDR3 size: 14 residues. Trimming shortened V by 5 bases and J by 4 bases, and 14 bases separated the two germline ends. The CDR3 reads CASSTDSHPYGYTF. The DNA of the CDR3 is TGTGCCAGCTCAACGGACAGCCACCCCTATGGCTACACCTTC. Using reference TRBV18 and TRBJ1-2 for the parts outside the CDR3, the full variable domain is NAGVMQNPRHLVRRRGQEARLRCSPMKGHSHVYWYRQLPEEGLKFMVYLQKENIIDESGMPKERFSAEFPKEGPSILRIQQVVRGDSAAYFCASSTDSHPYGYTFGSGTRLTVV.

This clonotype was found a few times. The V and J genes are TRBV6-5 and TRBJ2-1, with a tentative D call TRBD2 (6 bases). The CDR3 totals 16 residues. The V end was cut by 7 bases, the J end by 8 bases, with 24 bases between. Germline CDR1 MNHEY, CDR2 SVGAGI. CDR3 region: CASIQLAGSFLDEQFF. DNA of the CDR3: TGTGCCAGCATCCAACTAGCCGGGTCATTCTTGGATGAGCAGTTCTTC.

This clonotype was found a few times. The chain is built from TRBV7-2 and TRBJ2-5; a possible D gene is TRBD1 (5 bases). Trimming took off 2 bases at V and 9 bases at J, with 16 bases between the two ends. Per germline, CDR1 SGHTA and CDR2 FQGNSA. This CDR3 contains 14 residues. The CDR3 nucleotides read TGTGCCAGCAGCTTACTAAGGGGCACTGGGGCCCAGTACTTC. Protein product: CASSLLRGTGAQYF. Variable domain in full (rest from reference TRBV7-2 and TRBJ2-5): GAGVSQSPSNKVTEKGKDVELRCDPISGHTALYWYRQSLGQGLEFLIYFQGNSAPDKSGLPSDRFSAERTGGSVSTLTIQRTQQEDSAVYLCASSLLRGTGAQYFGPGTRLLVL.

This clonotype has just a few counts. J is TRBJ2-1 and V is TRBV30; D unclear. The germline gives CDR1 GTSNPN, CDR2 SVGIG (reference sequence). The CDR3 has 11 amino acids. Trimming left V 0 bases short and J 7 bases short, with 4 bases between. The CDR3 here is CAWSVNNEQFF. The CDR3 DNA sequence: TGTGCCTGGAGTGTAAATAATGAGCAGTTCTTC.

This clonotype came up many times. The chain carries TRBV27 and TRBJ1-2; 8 positions agree with TRBD1. This CDR3 comprises 14 residues. With V trimmed by 5 bases and J by 4 bases, 6 bases remained unmatched. Per the germline V gene, CDR1 is MNHEY and CDR2 is SMNVEV (reference sequence). The CDR3 loop is CASSRSDRGYGYTF. In DNA, the CDR3 is TGTGCCAGCAGTCGATCCGACAGGGGCTATGGCTACACCTTC.

This clonotype was counted between two and nine times. J is TRBJ2-6 and V is TRBV7-9; D gene unclear. Between the trimmed V and J ends, which lost 8 bases and 1 base, there was a span of 12 bases. Germline CDR1 and CDR2: SEHNR and FQNEAQ (reference sequence). This CDR3 has 15 amino acids. For the CDR3, the DNA is TGTGCCAGCCCCAGAGATATTTCTGGGGCCAACGTCCTGACTTTC. Translation: CASPRDISGANVLTF.

The rearrangement joins TRBV11-2 to TRBJ2-5; 7 positions agree with TRBD2. Germline CDR1 and CDR2: SGHAT and FQNNGV. Trimming took 2 bases from V and 5 from J; bases not matched to a gene: 8. This CDR3 has 15 residues. CDR3 coding DNA: TGTGCCAGCAGCTTAAGACTAGCTTCGATGGAGACCCAGTACTTC. This translates into CASSLRLASMETQYF.

J is TRBJ1-3 and V is TRBV20-1; weak D call: TRBD1 (5 bases). Germline assignment: CDR1 DFQATT and CDR2 SNEGSKA (reference sequence). Trimming removed 7 bases at V and 2 bases at J, with 12 bases between. The CDR3 loop spans 13 amino acids. In DNA, the CDR3 is TGCAGTGTACCTCGGGGGACTGGAAACACCATATATTTT. This translates into CSVPRGTGNTIYF.

The table lists this clonotype with a few counts. The J gene is TRBJ2-3, the V gene TRBV9; no definite D call. In germline, CDR1 is SGDLS, CDR2 YYNGEE. V was pared by 0 bases and J by 4 bases, with 9 bases between. CDR3 length: 14 residues. DNA for the CDR3: TGTGCCAGCAGCGTAGCTCGGCCCTCAGATACGCAGTATTTT. It codes for CASSVARPSDTQYF.

The chain combines TRBV28 with TRBJ2-1; 8 nucleotides align to TRBD2. This CDR3 has 16 residues. The germline V gene has CDR1 MDHEN and CDR2 SYDVKM. J lost 3 bases, V lost 2 bases, and 6 bases had no gene match. This chain's CDR3 is CASSLVSAGGYNEQFF. CDR3 in DNA: TGTGCCAGCAGTTTAGTGTCGGCGGGAGGCTACAATGAGCAGTTCTTC.

This clonotype has only a few counts. The chain uses TRBV9 and TRBJ2-4, with D possibly matching TRBD2 (5 bases). This CDR3 has 13 amino acids. Per germline, CDR1 SGDLS and CDR2 YYNGEE. V dropped 3 bases and J dropped 8 bases, with 12 bases sitting between them. The CDR3 spells CASSAPGIDIQYF. The CDR3 coding sequence is TGTGCCAGCAGCGCCCCCGGGATCGACATTCAGTACTTC. The variable domain in full, with the rest retrieved from reference TRBV9 and TRBJ2-4, is DSGVTQTPKHLITATGQRVTLRCSPRSGDLSVYWYQQSLDQGLQFLIQYYNGEERAKGNILERFSAQQFPDLHSELNLSSLELGDSALYFCASSAPGIDIQYFGAGTRLSVL.

This clonotype was counted only a few times. The V and J genes are TRBV20-1 and TRBJ2-1, with TRBD1 as a possible D gene (5 bases). V lost 5 bases to trimming and J lost 3 bases, with 14 bases between them. Germline CDR1 is DFQATT and CDR2 is SNEGSKA (reference sequence). The CDR3 covers 14 residues. The CDR3 reads CSAPSGPIYNEQFF. Here the CDR3 DNA reads TGCAGTGCTCCCTCAGGGCCGATCTACAATGAGCAGTTCTTC.

This clonotype occurred a few times. The rearrangement joins TRBV5-4 to TRBJ2-7, with 8 bases fitting TRBD1. From germline, CDR1 is SGHNT and CDR2 YYREEE (reference sequence). The CDR3 extends over 13 amino acids. V lost 1 base and J lost 6; bases outside the gene matches: 3. CDR3 sequence: CASSLTGGGEQYF. The CDR3 DNA reads as TGTGCCAGCAGCTTGACAGGGGGAGGCGAGCAGTACTTC.

This clonotype was recorded at least ten times. The chain employs TRBV5-5 and TRBJ1-1, with D possibly TRBD1 on 6 matching bases. Germline V gene lookup returns CDR1 SGHKS and CDR2 YYEKEE (reference sequence). V was shortened by 5 bases and J by 1 base, with 21 bases between the two germline ends. The CDR3 loop spans 17 amino acids. The CDR3 loop is CASSWTADRRSNTEAFF. CDR3 sequence (DNA): TGTGCCAGCAGTTGGACAGCTGACCGCAGGTCGAACACTGAAGCTTTCTTT.

The genes are TRBV18 and TRBJ2-1, with D possibly TRBD1 on 5 matching bases. This CDR3 has 13 residues. Germline V CDR1 and CDR2: KGHSH, LQKENI. V was pared by 1 base and J by 5 bases, with 6 bases between. CDR3 protein: CASSPLRDNEQFF. CDR3 DNA: TGTGCCAGCTCACCACTCAGGGACAATGAGCAGTTCTTC.

This clonotype was counted ten times or more. The V and J genes are TRBV9 and TRBJ2-1, with D uncertain. Germline V gene sequence: CDR1 SGDLS, CDR2 YYNGEE. V was cut by 0 bases and J by 3 bases, with 13 bases left in between. The CDR3 has 16 amino acids. The CDR3 reads CASSVVENPYYNEQFF. The CDR3, as DNA: TGTGCCAGCAGCGTAGTTGAGAATCCGTACTACAATGAGCAGTTCTTC.

This chain uses TRBV20-1 with TRBJ2-3; 7 bases align to TRBD2. This CDR3 has 16 residues. Germline-derived CDR1 and CDR2 are DFQATT and SNEGSKA (reference sequence). V dropped 1 base and J dropped 5; count of bases not matched to a gene: 12. The CDR3 loop is CSARGGGGGGVDTQYF. CDR3 nucleotides: TGCAGTGCTAGAGGGGGGGGTGGAGGTGGCGTAGATACGCAGTATTTT.

The CDR3 is CATRQGEVGELFF. In DNA form, the CDR3 reads TGTGCCACTAGACAGGGGGAGGTCGGGGAGCTGTTTTTT. The V gene is TRBV12-3 or TRBV12-4, the J gene TRBJ2-2; 9 bases align to TRBD1. Losses at the gene ends were 10 bases for V and 7 bases for J; bases not matched to a gene: 7. The CDR3 is 13 residues long.

The chain uses TRBV21-1 and TRBJ2-3; TRBD2 reflects the table's D call only, with no check against the DNA. TRBV21-1 is listed as a pseudogene. This CDR3 has 17 amino acids. The CDR3 protein is CASSDPGLAGSTDTQYF. CDR3 nucleotides: TGTGCCAGCAGCGACCCGGGACTAGCGGGTAGCACAGATACGCAGTATTTT.

This clonotype was observed a handful of times. The genes are TRBV6-2 or TRBV6-3 and TRBJ1-2, with 7 positions matching TRBD1. Trimming at V came to 5 bases and at J to 7 bases, leaving 10 bases not matched to a gene. This CDR3 has 14 amino acids. The germline CDR1 and CDR2 sequences are MNHEY and SVGEGT. CDR3 residues: CASSVSGQAAGYTF. CDR3 in DNA: TGTGCCAGCAGTGTATCCGGACAGGCGGCTGGCTACACCTTC.

CDR3 residues: CASSKPSSGRVKETQYF. The CDR3 region has the DNA TGTGCCAGCAGCAAACCCTCTAGCGGGAGGGTCAAAGAGACCCAGTACTTC. The J gene is TRBJ2-5, the V gene TRBV21-1; the table's D gene call, TRBD2, was not cross checked with the DNA. TRBV21-1 is a documented pseudogene. The CDR3 has 17 amino acids.

This clonotype was observed a handful of times. The V call is TRBV12-3 or TRBV12-4, the J call TRBJ2-6; 7 bases are a match to TRBD1. The trim removed 7 bases at V and 1 base at J, leaving 10 bases unmatched. CDR3 size: 17 residues. Here the CDR3 reads CASMGRGGLSGANVLTF. The CDR3 region has the DNA TGTGCCAGCATGGGGCGAGGGGGCCTGTCTGGGGCCAACGTCCTGACTTTC.

This clonotype was seen a handful of times. This chain joins TRBV7-2 and TRBJ2-7, with TRBD2 as a possible D gene (5 bases). This CDR3 region has 14 residues. V was pared by 1 base and J by 4 bases, with 11 bases between. Per germline, CDR1 SGHTA and CDR2 FQGNSA. CDR3 in DNA: TGTGCCAGCAGCTTAGGAGGGAGTGGGTACGAGCAGTACTTC. This encodes CASSLGGSGYEQYF.

This clonotype was picked up a small number of times. This sequence joins TRBV11-3 and TRBJ2-3, with 7 bases identical to TRBD2. Germline trimming cut 4 bases from V and 0 bases from J; bases unmatched to any gene: 7. The CDR3 is made up of 16 amino acids. The germline V gene encodes CDR1 SGHNT and CDR2 YENEEA. CDR3 DNA: TGTGCCAGCAGCTATCAAGCGGGACGCAGCACAGATACGCAGTATTTT. It translates to CASSYQAGRSTDTQYF.